These 32 T cell receptor beta chains originate from one sample sequenced in a study of PD-L1 blockade in urothelial cancer. Regarding time point: peripheral blood 6 weeks after treatment start. Sequencing used immunoSEQ multiplex PCR; TCRdb keeps in-frame clones, though not all of them. The table includes 35,000 to 45,000 clones, roughly 84% detected once. This specimen was PBMCs, taken around atezolizumab (anti-PD-L1) treatment. These receptors came from an older man with urothelial cancer.

The rearrangement uses TRBV27 and TRBJ2-2, with 11 nucleotides matching TRBD2. Trimming took 10 bases from V and 5 from J; bases not matched to a gene: 6. Germline lookup yields CDR1 MNHEY and CDR2 SMNVEV (reference sequence). The CDR3 consists of 14 residues. The CDR3 DNA sequence: TGTGCCACCCAGGGACTAGCGGCGACCGGGGAGCTGTTTTTT. Translated, it gives CATQGLAATGELFF.

The sample holds one count of this clone. The chain links TRBV2 to TRBJ2-3, with 10 nucleotides matching TRBD2. The length of the CDR3 is 14 residues. Germline trimming cut 5 bases from V and 4 bases from J; bases unmatched to any gene: 3. From germline, CDR1 is SNHLY and CDR2 FYNNEI. CDR3 sequence reads: CASSRLAGSDTQYF. CDR3 bases: TGTGCCAGCAGTCGACTAGCGGGTTCAGATACGCAGTATTTT. The full variable domain, in which reference TRBV2 and TRBJ2-3 provide the parts outside the CDR3, is EPEVTQTPSHQVTQMGQEVILRCVPISNHLYFYWYRQILGQKVEFLVSFYNNEISEKSEIFDDQFSVERPDGSNFTLKIRSTKLEDSAMYFCASSRLAGSDTQYFGPGTRLTVL.

V gene TRBV4-1 combines with J gene TRBJ2-3; 11 positions agree with TRBD2. Per germline, CDR1 MGHRA and CDR2 YSYEKL. CDR3 length: 16 amino acids. Trimming took 0 bases from V and 7 from J; bases not matched to a gene: 6. CDR3 protein: CASSQEPGLAANTQYF. CDR3 DNA sequence: TGCGCCAGCAGCCAAGAACCGGGACTAGCGGCTAATACGCAGTATTTT.

The chain couples TRBV29-1 to TRBJ2-7; a weak D match, TRBD2 (5 bases). V was clipped by 6 bases and J by 0 bases, with 6 bases between them. Germline lookup yields CDR1 SQVTM and CDR2 ANQGSEA. The length of the CDR3 is 11 residues. The CDR3 reads CSVTSSYEQYF. CDR3 DNA: TGCAGCGTAACTAGCTCCTACGAGCAGTACTTC.

J is TRBJ1-2 and V is TRBV7-8; D uncertain. The germline gives CDR1 SGHVS, CDR2 FQNEAQ. The CDR3 consists of 15 residues. V lost 1 base to trimming and J lost 3 bases, with 12 bases between them. CDR3 bases: TGTGCCAGCAGCTTAGACCGGGAGAATTACTATGGCTACACCTTC. This sequence encodes CASSLDRENYYGYTF.

The chain couples TRBV28 to TRBJ2-3, with 9 bases aligning to TRBD2. The CDR3 has 14 residues. V was pared by 6 bases and J by 4 bases, with 5 bases of the junction left unmatched. Germline CDR1 reads MDHEN; CDR2 reads SYDVKM. The CDR3 sequence: CASSFGLAPDTQYF. As DNA, the CDR3 is TGTGCCAGCAGCTTCGGACTAGCGCCAGATACGCAGTATTTT.

The chain uses TRBV28 and TRBJ1-2; 10 bases are shared with TRBD1. CDR1 and CDR2 (germline): MDHEN, SYDVKM. V lost 1 base, J lost 3 bases, and 11 bases stayed unmatched. The length of the CDR3 is 18 residues. CDR3 nucleotides: TGTGCCAGCAGTTTATCTAGCCGGGACAGGGGTGGAGACTATGGCTACACCTTC. This gives the protein CASSLSSRDRGGDYGYTF.

V is TRBV30 and J is TRBJ2-1; 7 bases align to TRBD2. CDR1 and CDR2 (germline): GTSNPN, SVGIG (reference sequence). The CDR3 is made up of 14 amino acids. Trimming removed 0 bases from V and 9 bases from J; junction bases left unmatched: 8. The CDR3 DNA reads as TGTGCCTGGAGTGTACCCGGGAGGCCCGGTGAGCAGTTCTTC. Its protein is CAWSVPGRPGEQFF.

The chain joins TRBV9 to TRBJ2-7; tentatively, D is TRBD1 (6 bases). Trimming stripped 4 bases from V and 5 bases from J, with 10 bases between. Germline CDR1 and CDR2: SGDLS and YYNGEE. The CDR3 is 12 residues long. Here the CDR3 reads CASSTGQNEQYF. The DNA of the CDR3 is TGTGCCAGCAGCACAGGACAGAACGAGCAGTACTTC.

This clone was seen a single time. This chain links TRBV7-9 with TRBJ2-5, with TRBD2 matching over 7 bases. Germline-derived CDR1 and CDR2 are SEHNR and FQNEAQ (reference sequence). This CDR3 comprises 15 residues. J was trimmed by 5 bases and V by 5 bases; bases with no gene match: 11. The CDR3 is CASSPGLGRWETQYF. The CDR3 region has the DNA TGTGCCAGCAGCCCTGGACTAGGGAGGTGGGAGACCCAGTACTTC. The full variable domain, with the rest looked up from reference TRBV7-9 and TRBJ2-5, is DTGVSQNPRHKITKRGQNVTFRCDPISEHNRLYWYRQTLGQGPEFLTYFQNEAQLEKSRLLSDRFSAERPKGSFSTLEIQRTEQGDSAMYLCASSPGLGRWETQYFGPGTRLLVL.

This clone was seen more than once but under ten times. The CDR3 region has the DNA TGCGCCAGCAGCCAAGGTGGTCTCGGGAGTAGGGACGAGCAGTACTTC. This sequence encodes CASSQGGLGSRDEQYF. The rearrangement joins TRBV4-1 to TRBJ2-7; weak D call: TRBD2 (6 bases). This CDR3 is built from 16 residues. Germline V CDR1 and CDR2: MGHRA, YSYEKL. Trimming shortened V by 1 base and J by 5 bases, and 18 bases separated the two germline ends.

The chain links TRBV11-1 to TRBJ2-7; D is perhaps TRBD2 (6 bases). The V end lost 5 bases, the J end lost 2 bases, and 25 bases lay between the germline ends. Germline loops: CDR1 SGHAT, CDR2 FQDESV (reference sequence). The CDR3 spans 18 residues. The CDR3 here is CASSPRDGRASETYEQYF. CDR3 DNA: TGTGCCAGCAGCCCCCGGGACGGCCGCGCTAGCGAAACCTACGAGCAGTACTTC.

This clone has only a few counts. The rearrangement links TRBV19 to TRBJ2-7, with TRBD1 matching 8 bases. Germline CDR1 reads LNHDA; CDR2 reads SQIVND (reference sequence). The V and J ends lost 5 bases and 6 bases, in that order; junction bases with no gene match: 3. This CDR3 contains 12 residues. CDR3 sequence: CASSLDRAEQYF. CDR3 nucleotides: TGTGCCAGTAGTTTGGACAGGGCCGAGCAGTACTTC. The full variable domain, rest sourced from reference TRBV19 and TRBJ2-7, is DGGITQSPKYLFRKEGQNVTLSCEQNLNHDAMYWYRQDPGQGLRLIYYSQIVNDFQKGDIAEGYSVSREKKESFPLTVTSAQKNPTAFYLCASSLDRAEQYFGPGTRLTVT.

This clone has only a few counts. The V gene is TRBV6-1, the J gene TRBJ2-1; TRBD2 aligns across 14 bases. The CDR3 runs 15 residues. With 7 bases clipped from V and 8 bases from J, the junction kept 7 bases outside the gene matches. The V gene's germline CDR1 is MNHNS and CDR2 SASEGT. CDR3 region: CASTKGTSGSYEQFF. The CDR3 DNA reads TGTGCCAGCACTAAAGGGACTAGCGGGAGCTATGAGCAGTTCTTC.

This rearrangement joins TRBV25-1 to TRBJ2-1, with D maybe TRBD2 (6 bases). The germline gives CDR1 MGHDK, CDR2 SYGVNS. V was clipped by 3 bases and J by 4 bases, with 13 bases between them. CDR3 length: 15 residues. DNA for the CDR3: TGTGCCAGCAGTGAGATCTCGGGACTGTACAATGAGCAGTTCTTC. Its translation is CASSEISGLYNEQFF.

This chain joins TRBV5-5 and TRBJ2-5; no firm D call. The CDR3 sequence is 13 residues long. CDR1 SGHKS and CDR2 YYEKEE come from the germline V gene (reference sequence). V was shortened by 4 bases and J by 5 bases, with 12 bases between the two germline ends. The CDR3 region has the DNA TGTGCCAGCAGCACCGACGGGTCGGAGACCCAGTACTTC. Its protein product is CASSTDGSETQYF.

The chain joins TRBV19 to TRBJ2-1; D is possibly TRBD2 (6 bases). This CDR3 has 13 residues. CDR1 LNHDA and CDR2 SQIVND come from the germline V gene (reference sequence). V lost 7 bases and J 4 bases, leaving 11 bases between the germline ends. As DNA, the CDR3 is TGTGCCAGTATGGGCGGGACGTACAATGAGCAGTTCTTC. Protein: CASMGGTYNEQFF.

The chain carries TRBV5-4 and TRBJ2-7, with D maybe TRBD2 (5 bases). V was pared by 6 bases and J by 4 bases, with 8 bases between. The CDR3 consists of 11 residues. Germline-derived CDR1 and CDR2 are SGHNT and YYREEE (reference sequence). The CDR3 DNA sequence: TGTGCCAGCACCGGGGAATACGAGCAGTACTTC. Translating gives CASTGEYEQYF.

The V gene is TRBV6-6, the J gene TRBJ2-7; D ambiguous. There are 13 residues in the CDR3. Trimming cost V 2 bases and J 3 bases, with 8 bases left between them. The V gene's germline CDR1 is MNHNY and CDR2 SVGAGI (reference sequence). CDR3 residues: CASSYGLRYEQYF. The CDR3 DNA sequence: TGTGCCAGCAGTTACGGGCTCCGCTACGAGCAGTACTTC.

This clone has a handful of counts. V and J are TRBV19 and TRBJ1-5; D remains unclear. V was shortened by 3 bases and J by 0 bases, with 9 bases between the two germline ends. This CDR3 spans 15 amino acids. Germline CDR1 LNHDA, CDR2 SQIVND (reference sequence). The CDR3 DNA is TGTGCCAGTAGTATTGGAGCCAGTAGCAATCAGCCCCAGCATTTT. Its translation is CASSIGASSNQPQHF.

This sequence joins TRBV5-1 and TRBJ2-1; D possibly corresponds to TRBD2 (7 bases). The CDR3 runs 16 residues. In germline, CDR1 is SGHRS, CDR2 YFSETQ. The V end was cut by 0 bases, the J end by 2 bases, with 12 bases between. This CDR3 reads CASSLGSGGAYNEQFF. CDR3 coding DNA: TGCGCCAGCAGCTTGGGATCGGGGGGCGCCTACAATGAGCAGTTCTTC.

The chain combines TRBV5-1 with TRBJ2-5, with D possibly matching TRBD1 (6 bases). V was trimmed by 4 bases and J by 2 bases, leaving 12 bases between them. The CDR3 extends over 14 amino acids. In germline, CDR1 is SGHRS, CDR2 YFSETQ. CDR3 nucleotides: TGCGCCAGCAGCCGCAGGACAGCACAAGAGACCCAGTACTTC. This codes for CASSRRTAQETQYF.

This clone appeared once. This chain uses TRBV5-1 with TRBJ2-1; 7 nucleotides agree with TRBD2. The germline CDR1 and CDR2 sequences are SGHRS and YFSETQ. V lost 4 bases and J lost 5; bases outside the gene matches: 6. The CDR3 loop spans 14 amino acids. In DNA form, the CDR3 reads TGCGCCAGCAGCCCGGGGGACTACAACAATGAGCAGTTCTTC. Its protein product is CASSPGDYNNEQFF.

This chain connects TRBV27 to TRBJ2-3; possible D gene TRBD1, 5 bases. V shed 4 bases and J shed 2 bases, with 13 bases lying between them. This CDR3 region has 15 residues. Germline lookup yields CDR1 MNHEY and CDR2 SMNVEV (reference sequence). CDR3 sequence: CASSSPQETTDTQYF. The CDR3 DNA reads TGTGCCAGCAGTTCCCCACAGGAAACCACAGATACGCAGTATTTT.

The chain has TRBV28 and TRBJ1-2; a possible D gene is TRBD1 (5 bases). Per germline, CDR1 MDHEN and CDR2 SYDVKM. The CDR3 loop spans 12 amino acids. Deletions cut 9 bases from V and 2 bases from J, with 10 bases between. CDR3 sequence: CASRSGNYGYTF. The CDR3 DNA reads as TGTGCCAGTCGATCAGGGAACTATGGCTACACCTTC.

A few counts support this clone. The chain carries TRBV2 and TRBJ1-2; 8 bases align to TRBD1. V was pared by 6 bases and J by 6 bases, with 6 bases of the junction left unmatched. The CDR3 sequence is 13 residues long. The V gene's germline CDR1 is SNHLY and CDR2 FYNNEI. The CDR3 region is CASRTGVGNGYTF. The CDR3, as DNA: TGTGCCAGCAGGACAGGGGTCGGGAATGGCTACACCTTC.

This chain joins TRBV7-3 and TRBJ1-1; a weak D match, TRBD1 (6 bases). Trimming pared 4 bases from V and 3 bases from J, leaving 9 bases between. Germline assignment: CDR1 SGHTA and CDR2 FQGTGA. This CDR3 has 13 amino acids. CDR3 bases: TGTGCCAGCAGCTCTTCAGGGGACACTGAAGCTTTCTTT. Translation: CASSSSGDTEAFF.

This clone was picked up a small number of times. The chain uses TRBV7-6 and TRBJ1-2, with D possibly matching TRBD1 (6 bases). Germline V gene lookup returns CDR1 SGHVS and CDR2 FNYEAQ. V lost 5 bases to trimming and J lost 3 bases, with 16 bases between them. The CDR3 is 15 residues long. CDR3 DNA sequence: TGTGCCAGCAGCCCTATACAGGGATTGGACTATGGCTACACCTTC. It encodes CASSPIQGLDYGYTF.

The chain combines TRBV10-1 with TRBJ2-3; possibly TRBD1 for D (5 bases). CDR3 size: 15 residues. The germline V gene encodes CDR1 WNHNN and CDR2 SYGVQD (reference sequence). V lost 2 bases to trimming and J lost 3 bases, with 12 bases between them. The CDR3 loop is CASSEAQGTTDTQYF. As DNA, the CDR3 is TGCGCCAGCAGTGAGGCCCAGGGAACGACAGATACGCAGTATTTT.

V is TRBV7-9 and J is TRBJ2-7; D is unresolved. Germline CDR1 is SEHNR and CDR2 is FQNEAQ (reference sequence). CDR3 size: 13 residues. Trimming left V 1 base short and J 4 bases short, with 8 bases between. The CDR3 bases are TGTGCCAGCAGCTTAGGGCACCAGTACGAGCAGTACTTC. Translating gives CASSLGHQYEQYF.

V and J are TRBV30 and TRBJ2-2, with 7 nucleotides matching TRBD2. With V trimmed by 0 bases and J by 3 bases, 10 bases remained unmatched. Germline lookup yields CDR1 GTSNPN and CDR2 SVGIG (reference sequence). This CDR3 region has 17 residues. The CDR3 loop reads CAWSVSAGVLDTGELFF. The CDR3 region has the DNA TGTGCCTGGAGTGTATCTGCGGGAGTTCTGGACACCGGGGAGCTGTTTTTT.

The rearrangement joins TRBV7-9 to TRBJ1-2; D call uncertain. The CDR3 has 14 amino acids. The V end was cut by 8 bases, the J end by 4 bases, with 17 bases between. Germline V gene data show CDR1 as SEHNR and CDR2 as FQNEAQ (reference sequence). The CDR3 protein is CASELNYRSYGYTF. The CDR3 DNA reads as TGTGCCAGCGAGCTTAATTACAGAAGCTATGGCTACACCTTC.